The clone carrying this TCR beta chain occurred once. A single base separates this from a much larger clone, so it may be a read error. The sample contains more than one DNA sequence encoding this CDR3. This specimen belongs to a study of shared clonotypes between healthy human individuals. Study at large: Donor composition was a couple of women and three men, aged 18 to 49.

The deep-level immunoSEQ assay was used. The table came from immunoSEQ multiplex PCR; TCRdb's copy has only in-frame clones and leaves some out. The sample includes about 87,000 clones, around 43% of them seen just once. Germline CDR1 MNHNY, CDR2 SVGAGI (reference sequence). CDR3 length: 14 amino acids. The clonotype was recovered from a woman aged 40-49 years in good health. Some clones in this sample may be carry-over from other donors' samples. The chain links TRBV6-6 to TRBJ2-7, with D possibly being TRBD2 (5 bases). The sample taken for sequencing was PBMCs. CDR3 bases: TGTGCCAGCAGTTACTACCGGGATATCTACGAACAGTACTTC. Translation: CASSYYRDIYEQYF.